These 5 T cell receptor beta chains were all obtained from the same sample, sequenced in a study of tumor-infiltrating lymphocytes in localized non-small cell lung cancer listed by TCRdb under 2021. The method behind the library was the immunoSEQ multiplex PCR assay. Held by TCRdb, this immuneACCESS table contains in-frame sequences only and omits some clones. Under half of the omission traces to an unresolved V gene where checked; the cause of the rest is unknown. This sample is represented by some 15,000 clones; 73% of them were singletons. Approximately 4% of the sample comes from the top ten. Sequenced material: lung tumor tissue. All receptors come from a human donor with non-small cell lung cancer.

This clone has more than one count but fewer than ten. The chain links TRBV6-6 to TRBJ1-5; 7 bases agree with TRBD1. Germline CDR1 reads MNHNY; CDR2 reads SVGAGI (reference sequence). This CDR3 contains 13 residues. V trimming: 4 bases; J trimming: 4 bases; junction bases outside the gene matches: 1. The CDR3 reads CASSSQGNQPQHF. The CDR3 DNA follows: TGTGCCAGCAGTTCACAGGGGAATCAGCCCCAGCATTTT.

This clone appeared once. The chain has TRBV18 and TRBJ1-3; a weak D match, TRBD1 (5 bases). The CDR3 contains 17 residues. Germline V gives CDR1 KGHSH, CDR2 LQKENI. V lost 0 bases, J lost 4 bases, and 16 bases lay in between. CDR3 sequence (DNA): TGTGCCAGCTCACCACCGATGGGGCAAGGAGACGGAAACACCATATATTTT. Residues: CASSPPMGQGDGNTIYF.

The genes are TRBV6-5 and TRBJ2-2; 7 bases match TRBD2. Germline V gene lookup returns CDR1 MNHEY and CDR2 SVGAGI. V shed 3 bases and J 4 bases; nucleotides not matched to a gene: 5. The CDR3 is 15 residues long. The CDR3 reads CASSYELASTGELFF. In nucleotides, the CDR3 is TGTGCCAGCAGTTATGAACTAGCGAGCACCGGGGAGCTGTTTTTT.

This clone was observed once. V usage is TRBV18 and J usage is TRBJ2-5; D gene ambiguous. Near its end, the DNA agrees better with TRBJ2-7, so the J call may be wrong. The V gene's germline CDR1 is KGHSH and CDR2 LQKENI. The CDR3 consists of 15 residues. CDR3 sequence (DNA): TGTGCCAGCTCAAGCCCGACAAGCATTATATACGAGCAGTACTTC. It encodes CASSSPTSIIYEQYF.

This rearrangement joins TRBV19 to TRBJ2-2; 9 bases are shared with TRBD1. Trimming took 11 bases from V and 4 from J; bases not matched to a gene: 14. Germline-derived CDR1 and CDR2 are LNHDA and SQIVND (reference sequence). CDR3 length: 16 residues. CDR3 sequence (DNA): TGTGCCGCCCAAGGACAGGGGATAGGAGGCACCGGGGAGCTGTTTTTT. It translates to CAAQGQGIGGTGELFF.